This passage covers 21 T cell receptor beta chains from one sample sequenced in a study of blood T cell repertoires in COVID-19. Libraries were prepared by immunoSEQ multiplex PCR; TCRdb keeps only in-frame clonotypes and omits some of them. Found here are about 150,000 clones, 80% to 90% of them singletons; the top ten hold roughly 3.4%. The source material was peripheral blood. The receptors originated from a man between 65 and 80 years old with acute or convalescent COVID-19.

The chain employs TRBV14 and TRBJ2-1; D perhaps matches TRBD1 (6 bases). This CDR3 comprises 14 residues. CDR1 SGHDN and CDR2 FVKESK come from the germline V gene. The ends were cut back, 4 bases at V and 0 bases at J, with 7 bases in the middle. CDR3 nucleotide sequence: TGTGCCAGCAGCCCAGGGGCCTCCTACAATGAGCAGTTCTTC. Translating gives CASSPGASYNEQFF.

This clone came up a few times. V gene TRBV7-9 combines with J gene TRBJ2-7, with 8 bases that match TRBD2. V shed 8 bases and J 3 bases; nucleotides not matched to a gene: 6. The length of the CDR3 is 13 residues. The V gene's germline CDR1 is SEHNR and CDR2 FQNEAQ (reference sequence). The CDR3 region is CASQGLAGYEQYF. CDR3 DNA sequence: TGTGCCAGCCAAGGACTAGCAGGCTACGAGCAGTACTTC.

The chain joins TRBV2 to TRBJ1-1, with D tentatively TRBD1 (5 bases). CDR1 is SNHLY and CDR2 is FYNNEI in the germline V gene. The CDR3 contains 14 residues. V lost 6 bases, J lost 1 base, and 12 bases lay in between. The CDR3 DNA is TGTGCCAGCAGCGGGGGGACGGCGAACACTGAAGCTTTCTTT. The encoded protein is CASSGGTANTEAFF.

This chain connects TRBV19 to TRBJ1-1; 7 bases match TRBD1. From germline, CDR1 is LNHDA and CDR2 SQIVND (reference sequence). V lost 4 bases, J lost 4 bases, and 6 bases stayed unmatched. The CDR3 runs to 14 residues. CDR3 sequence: CASSSRQGGTEAFF. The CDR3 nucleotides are TGTGCCAGTAGTAGCCGACAGGGCGGCACTGAAGCTTTCTTT.

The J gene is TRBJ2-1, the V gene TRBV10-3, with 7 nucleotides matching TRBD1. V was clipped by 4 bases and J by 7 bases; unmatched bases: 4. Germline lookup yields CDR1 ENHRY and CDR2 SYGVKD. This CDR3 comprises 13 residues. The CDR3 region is CAISAVQGNEQFF. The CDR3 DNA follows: TGTGCCATCAGTGCCGTACAGGGGAATGAGCAGTTCTTC.

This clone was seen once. The CDR3, as DNA: TGCATACCCAGCCCCGGGACTGAAGCTTTCTTT. It is translated as CIPSPGTEAFF. The chain is built from TRBV20-1 and TRBJ1-1; D gene uncertain. In germline, CDR1 is DFQATT, CDR2 SNEGSKA (reference sequence). The CDR3 extends over 11 amino acids.

The CDR3 loop reads CASSLAPGGTDTQYF. CDR3 bases: TGTGCCAGCAGCTTAGCCCCAGGGGGCACAGATACGCAGTATTTT. This rearrangement joins TRBV7-2 to TRBJ2-3; maybe TRBD1 (6 bases). The CDR3 runs 15 residues. Germline CDR1 is SGHTA and CDR2 is FQGNSA. Trimming cost V 0 bases and J 1 base, with 8 bases left between them.

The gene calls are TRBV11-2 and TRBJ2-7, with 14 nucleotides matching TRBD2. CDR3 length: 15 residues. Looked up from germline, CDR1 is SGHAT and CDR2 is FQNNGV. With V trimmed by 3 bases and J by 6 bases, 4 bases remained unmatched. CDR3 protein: CASSLGLAGVGEQYF. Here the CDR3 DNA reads TGTGCCAGCAGCTTGGGACTAGCGGGAGTAGGCGAGCAGTACTTC.

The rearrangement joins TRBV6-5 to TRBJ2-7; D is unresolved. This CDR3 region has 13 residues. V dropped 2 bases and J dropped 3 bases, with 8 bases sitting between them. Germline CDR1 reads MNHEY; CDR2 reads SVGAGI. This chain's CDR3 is CASSYNYGYEQYF. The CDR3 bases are TGTGCCAGCAGTTACAATTACGGCTACGAGCAGTACTTC.

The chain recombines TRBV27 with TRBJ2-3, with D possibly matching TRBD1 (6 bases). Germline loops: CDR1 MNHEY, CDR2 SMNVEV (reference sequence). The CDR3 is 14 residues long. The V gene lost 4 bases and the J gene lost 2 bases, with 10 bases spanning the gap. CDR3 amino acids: CASSSNRDTDTQYF. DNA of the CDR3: TGTGCCAGCAGTTCGAACAGGGACACAGATACGCAGTATTTT.

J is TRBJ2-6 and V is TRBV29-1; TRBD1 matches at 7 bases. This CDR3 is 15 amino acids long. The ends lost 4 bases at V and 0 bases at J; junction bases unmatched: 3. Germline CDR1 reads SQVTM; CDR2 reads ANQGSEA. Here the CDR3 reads CSVGTGVSGANVLTF. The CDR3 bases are TGCAGCGTTGGGACAGGAGTCTCTGGGGCCAACGTCCTGACTTTC. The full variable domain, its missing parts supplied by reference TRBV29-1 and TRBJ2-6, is SAVISQKPSRDICQRGTSLTIQCQVDSQVTMMFWYRQQPGQSLTLIATANQGSEATYESGFVIDKFPISRPNLTFSTLTVSNMSPEDSSIYLCSVGTGVSGANVLTFGAGSRLTVL.

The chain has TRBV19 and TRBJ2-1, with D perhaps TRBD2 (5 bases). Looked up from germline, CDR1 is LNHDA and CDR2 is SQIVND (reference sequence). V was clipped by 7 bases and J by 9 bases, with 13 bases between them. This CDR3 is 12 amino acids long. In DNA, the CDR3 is TGTGCCAGTAACGGGGTGTTGAGTGAGCAGTTCTTC. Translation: CASNGVLSEQFF.

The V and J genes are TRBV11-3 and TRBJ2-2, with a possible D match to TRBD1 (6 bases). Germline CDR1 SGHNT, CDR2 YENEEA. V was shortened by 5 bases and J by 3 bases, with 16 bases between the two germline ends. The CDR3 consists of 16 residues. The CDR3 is CASSPSDRADTGELFF. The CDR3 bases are TGTGCCAGCAGCCCCTCGGACAGAGCCGACACCGGGGAGCTGTTTTTT.

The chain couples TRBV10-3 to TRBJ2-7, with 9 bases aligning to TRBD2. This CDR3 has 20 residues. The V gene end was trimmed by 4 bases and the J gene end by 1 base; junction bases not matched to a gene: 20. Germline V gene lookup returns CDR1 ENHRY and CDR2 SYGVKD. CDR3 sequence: CAISAGAGGGSGGSSYEQYF. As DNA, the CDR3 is TGTGCCATCAGTGCGGGGGCAGGGGGAGGTAGCGGGGGTTCTTCCTACGAGCAGTACTTC.

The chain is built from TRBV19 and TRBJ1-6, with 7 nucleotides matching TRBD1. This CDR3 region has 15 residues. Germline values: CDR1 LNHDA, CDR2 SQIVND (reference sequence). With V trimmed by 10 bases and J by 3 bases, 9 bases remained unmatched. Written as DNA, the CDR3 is TGTGCCACCACAGACCGGGACAGCTATAATTCACCCCTCCACTTT. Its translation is CATTDRDSYNSPLHF. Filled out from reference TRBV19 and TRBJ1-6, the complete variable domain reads DGGITQSPKYLFRKEGQNVTLSCEQNLNHDAMYWYRQDPGQGLRLIYYSQIVNDFQKGDIAEGYSVSREKKESFPLTVTSAQKNPTAFYLCATTDRDSYNSPLHFGNGTRLTVT.

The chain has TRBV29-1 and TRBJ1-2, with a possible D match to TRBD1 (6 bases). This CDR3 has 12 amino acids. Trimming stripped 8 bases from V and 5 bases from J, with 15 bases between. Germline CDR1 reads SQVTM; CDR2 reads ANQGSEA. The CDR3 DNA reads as TGCAGCTTTTGGGGGCAGCAGTATGGCTACACCTTC. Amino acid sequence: CSFWGQQYGYTF.

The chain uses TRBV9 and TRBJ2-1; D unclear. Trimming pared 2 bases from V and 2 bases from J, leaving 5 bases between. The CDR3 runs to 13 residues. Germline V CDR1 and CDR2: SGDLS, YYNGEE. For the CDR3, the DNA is TGTGCCAGCAGCGTTAGTACCTACAATGAGCAGTTCTTC. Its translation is CASSVSTYNEQFF.

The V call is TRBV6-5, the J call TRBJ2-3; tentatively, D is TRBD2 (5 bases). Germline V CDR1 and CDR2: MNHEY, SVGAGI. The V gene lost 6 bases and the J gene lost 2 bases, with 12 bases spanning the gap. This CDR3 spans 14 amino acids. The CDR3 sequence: CASSPAEDTDTQYF. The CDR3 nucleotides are TGTGCCAGCAGCCCCGCGGAGGACACAGATACGCAGTATTTT.

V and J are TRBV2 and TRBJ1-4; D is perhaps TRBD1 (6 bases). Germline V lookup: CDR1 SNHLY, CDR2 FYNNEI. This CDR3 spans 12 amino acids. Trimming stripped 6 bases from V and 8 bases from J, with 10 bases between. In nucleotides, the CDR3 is TGTGCCAGCAGCAGGGGCAGGGAAAAACTGTTTTTT. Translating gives CASSRGREKLFF. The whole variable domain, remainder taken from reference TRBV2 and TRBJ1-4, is EPEVTQTPSHQVTQMGQEVILRCVPISNHLYFYWYRQILGQKVEFLVSFYNNEISEKSEIFDDQFSVERPDGSNFTLKIRSTKLEDSAMYFCASSRGREKLFFGSGTQLSVL.

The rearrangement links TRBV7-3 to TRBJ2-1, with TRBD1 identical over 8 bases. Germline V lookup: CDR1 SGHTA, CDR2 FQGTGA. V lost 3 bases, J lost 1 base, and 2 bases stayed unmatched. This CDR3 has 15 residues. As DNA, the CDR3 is TGTGCCAGCAGCTTCTGGACAGGGTCCTACAATGAGCAGTTCTTC. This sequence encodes CASSFWTGSYNEQFF.

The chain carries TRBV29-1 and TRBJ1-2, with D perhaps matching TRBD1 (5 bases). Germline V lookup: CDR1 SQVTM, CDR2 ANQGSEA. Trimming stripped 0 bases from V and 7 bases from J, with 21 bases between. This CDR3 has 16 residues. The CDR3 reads CSVEDTVRTSGGGYTF. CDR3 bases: TGCAGCGTTGAAGACACAGTGAGGACGTCGGGGGGTGGCTACACCTTC.